This entry describes one TCR beta chain. Clones were sequenced by immunoSEQ multiplex PCR, and TCRdb holds only the in-frame ones, with some missing. The repertoire has about 240,000 clones, approximately 86% of them found once; the top ten carry just over 7%. Trimming removed 5 bases at V and 1 base at J, with 12 bases between. The length of the CDR3 is 15 residues. From germline, CDR1 is SGHRS and CDR2 YFSETQ. The data originate from a study of blood T cell repertoires in COVID-19. Study information: Nucleic acid was either cDNA or gDNA, and it came from T cells, B-cell-depleted T cells, or PBMCs.

The gene calls are TRBV5-1 and TRBJ2-2; D possibly corresponds to TRBD1 (5 bases). Material for sequencing was peripheral blood. The TCR sequence derives from a man aged 55 to 70 who had recovered from COVID-19. The CDR3 coding sequence is TGCGCCAGCAGTTTTCGACAGCAGAACACCGGGGAGCTGTTTTTT. Protein sequence: CASSFRQQNTGELFF.